A single TCR beta chain is shown here with its context. Assay used: immunoSEQ multiplex PCR; TCRdb lists only in-frame clones, some missing. The data contain 200,000 or so clones, about four fifths of them singletons. These data originate in a study of blood T cell repertoires in COVID-19. Germline values: CDR1 ENHRY, CDR2 SYGVKD. Trimming at V came to 2 bases and at J to 7 bases, leaving 8 bases not matched to a gene. This CDR3 contains 15 residues. The origin of this receptor is a woman in her forties or fifties who had been exposed to COVID-19. The rearrangement uses TRBV10-3 and TRBJ1-1, with 9 bases identical to TRBD1. Sequencing was done on a sample of PBMCs or T cells enriched from blood (not recorded which). CDR3 in DNA: TGTGCCATCAGTGAGACAGGGGGCGGCCGGGATGAAGCTTTCTTT. Protein: CAISETGGGRDEAFF.